The 7 T cell receptor beta chains below all came from one sample that was sequenced in a study of T cells after yellow fever vaccination. TCRdb re-called the 5' RACE reads with MiXCR, one entry per CDR3 protein. The sample has about 360,000 distinct CDR3 sequences; 6.2% are singletons. The specimen comprised PBMCs, sampled 5 days after the yellow fever booster vaccination. All receptors derive from a man aged 25-40 years who received the YFV17D yellow fever vaccine.

The rearrangement joins TRBV11-2 to TRBJ1-1; D is unresolved. From germline, CDR1 is SGHAT and CDR2 FQNNGV. V was shortened by 5 bases and J by 1 base, with 11 bases between the two germline ends. This CDR3 is 14 amino acids long. The CDR3 reads CASSVAGRNTEAFF. The CDR3 coding sequence is TGTGCCAGCAGCGTCGCGGGCAGGAACACTGAAGCTTTCTTT.

The table lists this clonotype with a few counts. The chain links TRBV27 to TRBJ2-3; no definite D call. Germline-derived CDR1 and CDR2 are MNHEY and SMNVEV (reference sequence). V was cut by 10 bases and J by 1 base, with 12 bases left in between. This CDR3 has 13 amino acids. CDR3 bases: TGTGCCATCAGAGCAGGTGGCACAGATACGCAGTATTTT. It specifies CAIRAGGTDTQYF.

This clonotype has only a few counts. The chain is built from TRBV19 and TRBJ1-5; D not certain. Germline CDR1 reads LNHDA; CDR2 reads SQIVND (reference sequence). The CDR3 sequence is 15 residues long. V lost 3 bases to trimming and J lost 0 bases, with 9 bases between them. The CDR3 is CASSILGHSNQPQHF. CDR3 in DNA: TGTGCCAGTAGTATTTTGGGTCATAGCAATCAGCCCCAGCATTTT.

The chain carries TRBV20-1 and TRBJ2-1; D is perhaps TRBD1 or TRBD2 (5 bases each). CDR3 length equals 15 residues. V gave up 3 bases and J gave up 5 bases, with 17 bases separating them. Germline values: CDR1 DFQATT, CDR2 SNEGSKA (reference sequence). The CDR3 loop is CSASPGRSINNEQFF. As DNA, the CDR3 is TGCAGTGCTAGCCCGGGGCGTTCTATTAACAATGAGCAGTTCTTC.

The chain uses TRBV21-1 and TRBJ2-1. TRBV21-1 is a listed pseudogene. The CDR3 consists of 14 residues. CDR3 loop: CARSGRSSYNEQFF. CDR3 nucleotide sequence: TGTGCCAGAAGCGGGAGGAGCTCCTACAATGAGCAGTTCTTC.

This clonotype was found many times. CDR3: CSVATSGLDEQFF. The DNA of the CDR3 is TGCAGCGTCGCGACTAGCGGCCTCGATGAGCAGTTCTTC. This chain connects TRBV29-1 to TRBJ2-1; 9 positions match TRBD2. CDR3 length equals 13 residues. V was pared by 6 bases and J by 8 bases, with 8 bases of the junction left unmatched. CDR1 and CDR2 (germline): SQVTM, ANQGSEA.

The chain carries TRBV20-1 and TRBJ2-3; D is tentatively TRBD1 or TRBD2 (5 bases each). V lost 6 bases and J 1 base, leaving 17 bases between the germline ends. Looked up from germline, CDR1 is DFQATT and CDR2 is SNEGSKA (reference sequence). This CDR3 has 15 residues. The CDR3 nucleotides are TGCAGTGCCACCCCCCCGGGACGCCGCACAGATACGCAGTATTTT. Its protein is CSATPPGRRTDTQYF.